The 30 T cell receptor beta chains presented below share a single source sample, sequenced in a study of spatial heterogeneity in lung cancer. Study-wide points: Tumors with more nonsynonymous mutations had more expanded intratumoral alpha and beta TCRs.

No antigen has been assigned to these receptors. In TCRdb, the 5' RACE reads were re-called with MiXCR into one record per CDR3 protein. The data hold about 100,000 distinct CDR3 sequences, with around 4.3% observed a single time. Time point given: sample taken at primary tumor resection. Sequencing was performed on lung tumor tissue, taken at surgery. The receptors stem from a male donor with early-stage non-small cell lung cancer.

This clonotype was seen many times. This chain uses TRBV20-1 with TRBJ1-5; D remains unclear. The CDR3 spans 13 residues. Germline V gives CDR1 DFQATT, CDR2 SNEGSKA (reference sequence). V was cut by 2 bases and J by 3 bases, with 8 bases left in between. The CDR3 is CSARLQTNQPQHF. Here the CDR3 DNA reads TGCAGTGCTAGACTCCAAACCAATCAGCCCCAGCATTTT.

This clonotype was seen ten or more times. The V and J genes are TRBV12-5 and TRBJ2-2; 8 bases fit TRBD2. V trimming: 4 bases; J trimming: 8 bases; junction bases outside the gene matches: 12. The CDR3 spans 16 residues. The V gene's germline CDR1 is LGHNT and CDR2 FRNRAP. The CDR3: CASGSLPTGGLGELFF. CDR3 DNA: TGTGCTAGTGGTTCCCTCCCGACGGGAGGGTTAGGGGAGCTGTTTTTT. Full variable domain (missing parts from reference TRBV12-5 and TRBJ2-2): DARVTQTPRHKVTEMGQEVTMRCQPILGHNTVFWYRQTMMQGLELLAYFRNRAPLDDSGMPKDRFSAEMPDATLATLKIQPSEPRDSAVYFCASGSLPTGGLGELFFGEGSRLTVL.

This clonotype was recorded at least ten times. This chain uses TRBV4-1 with TRBJ2-3; 7 bases fit TRBD1. The length of the CDR3 is 13 residues. V was clipped by 5 bases and J by 6 bases; unmatched bases: 5. CDR1 is MGHRA and CDR2 is YSYEKL in the germline V gene. CDR3 protein: CASSAVQGDTQYF. CDR3 DNA: TGCGCCAGCAGCGCAGTACAGGGGGATACGCAGTATTTT.

CDR3 bases: TGTGCCAGCAGCCAAGGACTAACTAATGAAAAACTGTTTTTT. This sequence encodes CASSQGLTNEKLFF. The V gene is TRBV16, the J gene TRBJ1-4; D gene unclear. Trimming cost V 2 bases and J 1 base, with 5 bases left between them. Germline V CDR1 and CDR2: KGHSY, FQNENV. The CDR3 contains 14 residues.

This clonotype was picked up many times. The chain employs TRBV27 and TRBJ2-2; possible D gene TRBD2, 5 bases. V lost 6 bases to trimming and J lost 4 bases, with 9 bases between them. The germline V gene has CDR1 MNHEY and CDR2 SMNVEV (reference sequence). There are 13 residues in the CDR3. The CDR3 DNA sequence: TGTGCCAGCAGCTGGGGAGTCACCGGGGAGCTGTTTTTT. This translates into CASSWGVTGELFF.

The table lists this clonotype with many counts. The gene calls are TRBV28 and TRBJ2-7, with TRBD1 matching 11 bases. Germline V gene data show CDR1 as MDHEN and CDR2 as SYDVKM. The CDR3 loop spans 20 amino acids. The V segment lost 5 bases and the J segment 3 bases; nucleotides outside the gene matches: 21. The CDR3 bases are TGTGCCAGCAGTAATCCTGGACAGGGGGCGCGTAGCGGGAGTGTCTACGAGCAGTACTTC. Residues: CASSNPGQGARSGSVYEQYF.

This clonotype has at least ten counts. This sequence joins TRBV6-5 and TRBJ1-2; TRBD1 aligns across 10 bases. The CDR3 runs to 14 residues. Trimming removed 6 bases from V and 4 bases from J; junction bases left unmatched: 5. From germline, CDR1 is MNHEY and CDR2 SVGAGI. In DNA, the CDR3 is TGTGCCAGCAGCCTGGGACAGGGGACCTATGGCTACACCTTC. It yields the protein CASSLGQGTYGYTF.

This clonotype was detected ten times or more. The chain joins TRBV6-2 or TRBV6-3 to TRBJ2-5, with a possible D match to TRBD2 (6 bases). The CDR3 extends over 12 amino acids. The germline V gene encodes CDR1 MNHEY and CDR2 SVGEGT. V lost 6 bases, J lost 4 bases, and 9 bases lay in between. The CDR3 region is CASRERVETQYF. CDR3 in DNA: TGTGCCAGCAGGGAGCGGGTAGAGACCCAGTACTTC.

In its sample, this clonotype was seen many times. The V gene is TRBV7-2, the J gene TRBJ2-3; TRBD2 matches 11 bases. V dropped 1 base and J dropped 5; count of bases not matched to a gene: 8. The CDR3 runs to 17 residues. Germline V gene lookup returns CDR1 SGHTA and CDR2 FQGNSA. For the CDR3, the DNA is TGTGCCAGCAGCTTAGTGGCTGCTAGCGGGGGGAGAGATACGCAGTATTTT. This sequence encodes CASSLVAASGGRDTQYF.

The rearrangement links TRBV27 to TRBJ2-1; TRBD1 agrees at 9 bases. Germline CDR1 MNHEY, CDR2 SMNVEV (reference sequence). V trimming: 4 bases; J trimming: 4 bases; junction bases outside the gene matches: 2. The length of the CDR3 is 14 residues. In nucleotides, the CDR3 is TGTGCCAGCAGTTCCGGGACAGGGTACAATGAGCAGTTCTTC. This translates into CASSSGTGYNEQFF.

The CDR3 coding sequence is TGCGCCAGCACCCTAGCGGGAGAGGGTGAGCAGTACTTC. Protein product: CASTLAGEGEQYF. The chain has TRBV5-1 and TRBJ2-7; TRBD2 matches 10 bases. Germline-derived CDR1 and CDR2 are SGHRS and YFSETQ. V dropped 6 bases and J dropped 7; count of bases not matched to a gene: 7. The CDR3 length is 13 residues. Full variable domain (rest looked up from reference TRBV5-1 and TRBJ2-7): KAGVTQTPRYLIKTRGQQVTLSCSPISGHRSVSWYQQTPGQGLQFLFEYFSETQRNKGNFPGRFSGRQFSNSRSEMNVSTLELGDSALYLCASTLAGEGEQYFGPGTRLTVT.

This clonotype appeared a few times. This sequence joins TRBV29-1 and TRBJ2-1, with 9 bases identical to TRBD2. The CDR3 contains 14 residues. Germline V gene sequence: CDR1 SQVTM, CDR2 ANQGSEA. The V gene end was trimmed by 7 bases and the J gene end by 6 bases; junction bases not matched to a gene: 10. CDR3 nucleotide sequence: TGCAGCGCCGATAGCGGGAGCCATCGCAATGAGCAGTTCTTC. Translated: CSADSGSHRNEQFF.

The V call is TRBV5-1, the J call TRBJ2-7; D gene unclear. Trimming left V 0 bases short and J 2 bases short, with 9 bases between. The V gene's germline CDR1 is SGHRS and CDR2 YFSETQ. The CDR3 has 14 amino acids. CDR3 bases: TGCGCCAGCAGCTTGGATACAGATCCCTACGAGCAGTACTTC. It translates to CASSLDTDPYEQYF.

This clonotype was recorded many times. The J gene is TRBJ1-2, the V gene TRBV29-1; 10 bases are a match to TRBD1. V dropped 7 bases and J dropped 5; count of bases not matched to a gene: 16. There are 16 residues in the CDR3. Germline lookup yields CDR1 SQVTM and CDR2 ANQGSEA. CDR3 in DNA: TGCAGCGCGACCAACCTTCGACAGGGGGCCCCGTATGGCTACACCTTC. The encoded protein is CSATNLRQGAPYGYTF. Complete variable domain (other parts from reference TRBV29-1 and TRBJ1-2): SAVISQKPSRDICQRGTSLTIQCQVDSQVTMMFWYRQQPGQSLTLIATANQGSEATYESGFVIDKFPISRPNLTFSTLTVSNMSPEDSSIYLCSATNLRQGAPYGYTFGSGTRLTVV.

This clonotype appeared many times. This rearrangement joins TRBV5-1 to TRBJ2-1; 7 bases are a match to TRBD2. V shed 2 bases and J 4 bases; nucleotides not matched to a gene: 3. The germline CDR1 and CDR2 sequences are SGHRS and YFSETQ. The CDR3 has 14 amino acids. The CDR3: CASSFEGGYNEQFF. DNA of the CDR3: TGCGCCAGCAGCTTCGAGGGAGGGTACAATGAGCAGTTCTTC.

This clonotype was counted ten times or more. Mismatch with germline at one junction end may stem from a read error. The V call is TRBV7-2, the J call TRBJ1-5; the D gene is possibly TRBD1 (5 bases). CDR3 length equals 15 residues. CDR1 and CDR2 (germline): SGHTA, FQGNSA. CDR3 nucleotides: TGTGCCAGCAGCCCAGGGAGAGCGGGCAACCAGCCCCAGCATTTT. This gives the protein CASSPGRAGNQPQHF.

This clonotype has ten or more counts. This rearrangement joins TRBV12-5 to TRBJ2-5; 8 positions match TRBD1. The CDR3 spans 14 residues. V was pared by 1 base and J by 3 bases, with 1 base of the junction left unmatched. Germline-derived CDR1 and CDR2 are LGHNT and FRNRAP. CDR3 loop: CASGLEDREETQYF. DNA of the CDR3: TGTGCTAGTGGTTTGGAGGACAGGGAAGAGACCCAGTACTTC.

Many counts were recorded for this clonotype. V is TRBV20-1 and J is TRBJ1-4, with D possibly being TRBD1 (5 bases). V dropped 5 bases and J dropped 0 bases, with 13 bases sitting between them. The germline CDR1 and CDR2 sequences are DFQATT and SNEGSKA (reference sequence). CDR3 length equals 15 residues. In nucleotides, the CDR3 is TGCAGTGCTTCGGGACGGGGAACAACTAATGAAAAACTGTTTTTT. Protein sequence: CSASGRGTTNEKLFF.

Ten or more counts support this clonotype. At one boundary the junction diverges from the germline segment, which might be a read error. V and J are TRBV7-7 and TRBJ2-2, with D tentatively TRBD2 (6 bases). Germline assignment: CDR1 SSHAT and CDR2 FNYEAQ (reference sequence). This CDR3 spans 14 amino acids. CDR3 bases: TGTGCTAGCAGCTTAAACGGAGGGACCGGGGAGCTGTTTTTT. Protein product: CASSLNGGTGELFF.

This clonotype occurred many times. The chain carries TRBV2 and TRBJ2-5; D is unresolved. Trimming stripped 6 bases from V and 1 base from J, with 12 bases between. CDR1 is SNHLY, CDR2 FYNNEI, per germline. The CDR3 has 14 amino acids. CDR3 residues: CASRRGALQETQYF. The CDR3 bases are TGTGCCAGCAGGCGAGGCGCCCTCCAAGAGACCCAGTACTTC.

The table lists this clonotype with many counts. The rearrangement uses TRBV11-1 and TRBJ2-3, with TRBD2 matching 10 bases. After removal of 6 bases from V and 1 base from J, the junction contained 4 bases not matched to a gene. This CDR3 has 15 amino acids. Germline CDR1 and CDR2: SGHAT and FQDESV (reference sequence). The DNA for the CDR3 is TGTGCCAGCAGATCTAGCGGGGGACGCACAGATACGCAGTATTTT. This codes for CASRSSGGRTDTQYF.

This clonotype was counted many times. This CDR3 is CASSFIEGSGNTIYF. CDR3 DNA: TGTGCCAGCAGCTTCATCGAGGGTTCTGGAAACACCATATATTTT. V is TRBV7-9 and J is TRBJ1-3; D gene uncertain. Trimming cost V 3 bases and J 1 base, with 10 bases left between them. The CDR3 length is 15 residues. Germline CDR1 SEHNR, CDR2 FQNEAQ (reference sequence).

Note on this clonotype: A much larger clone lies a single base off, so this may be a read error. As DNA, the CDR3 is TGCAGCGTTGCCGACGGGCCCCAAGAGACCCAGTACTTC. The encoded protein is CSVADGPQETQYF. The chain joins TRBV29-1 to TRBJ2-5; D call uncertain. Trimming pared 4 bases from V and 1 base from J, leaving 10 bases between. This CDR3 is 13 amino acids long. Germline CDR1 SQVTM, CDR2 ANQGSEA.

This clonotype appeared many times. The chain uses TRBV4-1 and TRBJ1-2; D uncertain. The germline gives CDR1 MGHRA, CDR2 YSYEKL. This CDR3 region has 16 residues. V gave up 0 bases and J gave up 4 bases, with 15 bases separating them. As DNA, the CDR3 is TGCGCCAGCAGCCAAGATATTGAGAGACTCCCCTATGGCTACACCTTC. Translating gives CASSQDIERLPYGYTF.

This clonotype was seen only a few times. The V gene is TRBV7-9, the J gene TRBJ1-1; D possibly corresponds to TRBD1 (5 bases). The CDR3 length is 15 residues. CDR1 and CDR2 from the germline V gene are SEHNR and FQNEAQ (reference sequence). The V end lost 5 bases, the J end lost 4 bases, and 17 bases lay between the germline ends. As DNA, the CDR3 is TGTGCCAGCAGCAGCAGGGACGGTCAAGGCACTGAAGCTTTCTTT. Protein: CASSSRDGQGTEAFF.

At least ten counts were recorded for this clonotype. V gene TRBV12-3 or TRBV12-4 combines with J gene TRBJ1-2, with a tentative D call TRBD1 (6 bases). Trimming removed 4 bases at V and 1 base at J, with 10 bases between. CDR3 length equals 14 residues. Written as DNA, the CDR3 is TGTGCCAGCAGTTGGGGGCCGATTAACTATGGCTACACCTTC. The encoded protein is CASSWGPINYGYTF.

This clonotype was detected a few times. This chain joins TRBV12-3 or TRBV12-4 and TRBJ2-1, with D possibly being TRBD1 or TRBD2 (5 bases each). The CDR3 runs 14 residues. V lost 1 base to trimming and J lost 6 bases, with 10 bases between them. The CDR3 DNA follows: TGTGCCAGCAGTTTAGGGGACCCCACCAATGAGCAGTTCTTC. Protein product: CASSLGDPTNEQFF.

This clonotype was observed many times. The CDR3 nucleotides are TGTGCCAGCACCAACGCCGGGAGCCAAGAGACCCAGTACTTC. It specifies CASTNAGSQETQYF. The chain uses TRBV6-6 and TRBJ2-5, with D possibly being TRBD2 (6 bases). The V and J ends lost 7 bases and 1 base respectively, with 13 bases between them. Germline CDR1 MNHNY, CDR2 SVGAGI (reference sequence). The CDR3 has 14 residues.

This clonotype was seen ten or more times. This chain connects TRBV20-1 to TRBJ1-5, with 7 bases that match TRBD1. The germline V gene has CDR1 DFQATT and CDR2 SNEGSKA (reference sequence). Germline trimming cut 7 bases from V and 4 bases from J; bases unmatched to any gene: 4. The CDR3 has 12 residues. CDR3 protein: CSGKTGNQPQHF. The CDR3 nucleotides read TGCAGTGGCAAGACAGGGAATCAGCCCCAGCATTTT.

This clonotype was counted once. The CDR3 is CASSTEQGSNEKLFF. The CDR3 nucleotides read TGTGCCAGCAGCACCGAACAGGGTTCTAATGAAAAACTGTTTTTT. The chain has TRBV5-4 and TRBJ1-4; D is perhaps TRBD1 (6 bases). CDR3 length: 15 amino acids. V shed 4 bases and J shed 3 bases, with 13 bases lying between them. Germline V gene lookup returns CDR1 SGHNT and CDR2 YYREEE (reference sequence). Complete variable domain (other parts from reference TRBV5-4 and TRBJ1-4): ETGVTQSPTHLIKTRGQQVTLRCSSQSGHNTVSWYQQALGQGPQFIFQYYREEENGRGNFPPRFSGLQFPNYSSELNVNALELDDSALYLCASSTEQGSNEKLFFGSGTQLSVL.